The rows below give T cell receptor beta chains drawn from one sample of a study of early T cells in non-severe SARS-CoV-2 infection. One entry per CDR3 protein, called by TCRdb with MiXCR from the 5' RACE reads. Seen here are tens of thousands of distinct CDR3 sequences, roughly 12% observed once, and the top ten hold nearly 4.5%. The sequences come from whole blood, collected at baseline. The receptor set was obtained from an adult who was a healthcare worker with PCR-confirmed SARS-CoV-2 infection or an uninfected control (not recorded which). The CDR3 runs from the conserved cysteine through the conserved F or W. D genes are given only for firm matches.

13 TRBJ2-5 TRBD2 TRBV28 CASSKAGVGTQYF
11 TRBJ2-7 TRBD1 TRBV30 CAWSDPGTGIF
13 TRBJ2-3 NA TRBV7-9 CASSTVRGDTQYF
14 TRBJ1-6 NA TRBV5-1 CASSLGSGNSPLHF
15 TRBJ2-1 NA TRBV11-2 CASSPLPNSYNEQFF
16 TRBJ2-5 TRBD2 TRBV20-1 CSASFEAGGDQETQYF
14 TRBJ1-4 NA TRBV27 CASSFSLHNEKLFF
12 TRBJ2-2 NA TRBV2 CASVRNTGELFF
15 TRBJ1-1 TRBD1 TRBV7-9 CASSLVQGANTEAFF
15 TRBJ1-4 NA TRBV4-1 CASSQDVGGGEKLFF